One and the same sample provided the 11 T cell receptor beta chains below, sequenced in a study of human T cells and chemical hapten exposure. It was unfractionated whole blood from which total RNA was extracted. TCRdb itself ran the 5' RACE reads through MiXCR, one entry per CDR3 protein. Among roughly 82,000 distinct CDR3 sequences listed, about 15% were seen once. The receptors shown here come from a female donor in good health.

V and J are TRBV20-1 and TRBJ2-1; TRBD2 matches 7 bases. This CDR3 has 17 amino acids. With 4 bases clipped from V and 1 base from J, the junction kept 13 bases outside the gene matches. Germline CDR1 is DFQATT and CDR2 is SNEGSKA (reference sequence). The CDR3 sequence: CSAKQTLPSGSYNEQFF. The DNA for the CDR3 is TGCAGTGCTAAACAAACGTTGCCTAGCGGTTCCTACAATGAGCAGTTCTTC.

The genes are TRBV27 and TRBJ1-2; unclear D gene. The V end lost 5 bases, the J end lost 0 bases, and 10 bases lay between the germline ends. This CDR3 has 14 residues. CDR1 and CDR2 from the germline V gene are MNHEY and SMNVEV (reference sequence). CDR3 coding DNA: TGTGCCAGCAGTCCAACACACCCTAACTATGGCTACACCTTC. Residues: CASSPTHPNYGYTF.

The V gene is TRBV3-1, the J gene TRBJ2-1, with D possibly matching TRBD2 (5 bases). The CDR3 has 15 residues. The germline gives CDR1 LGHDT, CDR2 YNNKEL (reference sequence). V was shortened by 2 bases and J by 0 bases, with 8 bases between the two germline ends. The CDR3, as DNA: TGTGCCAGCAGCCAAACCCGGGACTCCTACAATGAGCAGTTCTTC. It encodes CASSQTRDSYNEQFF.

The chain is built from TRBV29-1 and TRBJ1-1, with a tentative D call TRBD1 (5 bases). Germline V gene lookup returns CDR1 SQVTM and CDR2 ANQGSEA. The length of the CDR3 is 13 residues. The V end lost 4 bases, the J end lost 0 bases, and 9 bases lay between the germline ends. The DNA for the CDR3 is TGCAGCGTTGTAGTACAGGTGAACACTGAAGCTTTCTTT. It is translated as CSVVVQVNTEAFF.

Only a few counts were recorded for this clonotype. V and J are TRBV10-3 and TRBJ2-7, with D tentatively TRBD1 or TRBD2 (5 bases each). Germline V CDR1 and CDR2: ENHRY, SYGVKD. The CDR3 runs to 13 residues. Trimming removed 4 bases from V and 6 bases from J, with 13 bases in between. The CDR3 sequence is CAISGEGIGEQYF. In DNA form, the CDR3 reads TGTGCCATCAGTGGAGAGGGGATCGGCGAGCAGTACTTC.

This chain links TRBV6-6 with TRBJ1-1; no definite D call. Germline V CDR1 and CDR2: MNHNY, SVGAGI (reference sequence). Trimming cost V 5 bases and J 0 bases, with 13 bases left between them. This CDR3 has 15 amino acids. CDR3 protein: CASSPSGRMNTEAFF. In nucleotides, the CDR3 is TGTGCCAGCAGTCCCTCAGGACGAATGAACACTGAAGCTTTCTTT.

The CDR3 sequence: CASKVEPDYEQYF. The CDR3 region has the DNA TGTGCCAGCAAGGTCGAGCCTGACTACGAGCAGTACTTC. The J gene is TRBJ2-7, the V gene TRBV2; D remains ambiguous. Germline V gives CDR1 SNHLY, CDR2 FYNNEI. V was pared by 7 bases and J by 3 bases, with 13 bases between. CDR3 size: 13 residues.

The genes are TRBV20-1 and TRBJ2-3, with 7 bases lining up with TRBD2. Losses at the gene ends were 4 bases for V and 0 bases for J; bases not matched to a gene: 1. This CDR3 comprises 13 residues. CDR1 and CDR2 (germline): DFQATT, SNEGSKA (reference sequence). CDR3 region: CSAKRGSTDTQYF. For the CDR3, the DNA is TGCAGTGCTAAGCGGGGTAGCACAGATACGCAGTATTTT.

This clonotype was seen a handful of times. The chain is built from TRBV12-3 or TRBV12-4 and TRBJ1-1, with D unresolved. V was clipped by 8 bases and J by 8 bases, with 15 bases between them. The CDR3 consists of 12 residues. The DNA for the CDR3 is TGTGCCAGCGATAATCGGGGAGGAGAAGCTTTCTTT. Translated: CASDNRGGEAFF.

The V and J genes are TRBV29-1 and TRBJ1-1; D may be TRBD1 (5 bases). Trimming left V 7 bases short and J 1 base short, with 10 bases between. Germline V gene data show CDR1 as SQVTM and CDR2 as ANQGSEA. The CDR3 totals 12 residues. The CDR3 loop is CSATDTNTEAFF. The CDR3 region has the DNA TGCAGCGCTACGGACACGAACACTGAAGCTTTCTTT. Based on the CDR3 plus reference TRBV29-1 and TRBJ1-1, the full variable domain is SAVISQKPSRDICQRGTSLTIQCQVDSQVTMMFWYRQQPGQSLTLIATANQGSEATYESGFVIDKFPISRPNLTFSTLTVSNMSPEDSSIYLCSATDTNTEAFFGQGTRLTVV.

The chain has TRBV6-6 and TRBJ1-1, with D maybe TRBD1 (5 bases). Germline CDR1 is MNHNY and CDR2 is SVGAGI (reference sequence). The CDR3 extends over 15 amino acids. Between the trimmed V and J ends, which lost 6 bases and 6 bases, there was a span of 20 bases. CDR3 sequence reads: CASSLSQGGRAEAFF. CDR3 nucleotide sequence: TGTGCCAGCAGCCTCTCTCAGGGAGGGAGGGCTGAAGCTTTCTTT.